The next 19 T cell receptor beta chains were all read from a single sample in a study of CD8+ T cells in alopecia areata. About 5 patients' CD4+ populations were sorted into CD25+CD127- cells. Extraction of RNA preceded its reverse transcription into cDNA, which served as the sequencing template. Sequencing used immunoSEQ multiplex PCR; TCRdb keeps in-frame clones, though not all of them. This table has 37,000 or so clones, under 65% appearing once. The sequencing input was CD4+ Tregs sorted from blood. Every receptor here comes from a human donor with alopecia areata.

This clone was seen a few times. The J gene is TRBJ2-5, the V gene TRBV18; 9 bases align to TRBD2. V lost 1 base and J lost 1; bases outside the gene matches: 16. The germline gives CDR1 KGHSH, CDR2 LQKENI. The CDR3 extends over 20 amino acids. DNA for the CDR3: TGTGCCAGCTCACCACAAAATCGGGGTAGCGGGAGTTCCCTCCAAGAGACCCAGTACTTC. It encodes CASSPQNRGSGSSLQETQYF.

The genes are TRBV21-1 and TRBJ2-7; TRBD1 is the table's D call and was not checked against the DNA. TRBV21-1 is reported as a pseudogene. CDR3 length: 15 amino acids. CDR3 sequence: CASSGRSFPGHEQYF. In DNA, the CDR3 is TGTGCCAGCAGCGGCCGATCCTTCCCTGGCCACGAGCAGTACTTC.

As DNA, the CDR3 is TGCAGCCAGGCCGTAGGAGAAAAACTGTTTTTT. This sequence encodes CSQAVGEKLFF. This chain uses TRBV29-1 with TRBJ1-4; D gene uncertain. Trimming stripped 8 bases from V and 8 bases from J, with 12 bases between. Germline V gives CDR1 SQVTM, CDR2 ANQGSEA. The CDR3 covers 11 residues.

This clone was found a few times. The rearrangement uses TRBV29-1 and TRBJ2-1; weak D call: TRBD1 (5 bases). Trimming removed 4 bases at V and 6 bases at J, with 16 bases between. Germline V CDR1 and CDR2: SQVTM, ANQGSEA. This CDR3 has 14 amino acids. In nucleotides, the CDR3 is TGCAGCGTTGGGGGATCAGGGATCGGCAATGAGCAGTTCTTC. Translated: CSVGGSGIGNEQFF.

The rearrangement joins TRBV5-4 to TRBJ2-1; D may be TRBD2 (5 bases). Germline loops: CDR1 SGHNT, CDR2 YYREEE (reference sequence). The V end lost 2 bases, the J end lost 3 bases, and 12 bases lay between the germline ends. The CDR3 consists of 15 residues. The CDR3 DNA is TGTGCCAGCAGCTTCCCCCTGGGAGTCTACAATGAGCAGTTCTTC. It specifies CASSFPLGVYNEQFF.

The V and J genes are TRBV7-9 and TRBJ1-4, with D unclear. The CDR3 covers 13 residues. The germline V gene encodes CDR1 SEHNR and CDR2 FQNEAQ (reference sequence). Trimming took off 0 bases at V and 10 bases at J, with 9 bases between the two ends. The CDR3 nucleotides read TGTGCCAGCAGCTTAGCAGGGATCGGAAAACTGTTTTTT. It specifies CASSLAGIGKLFF.

This clone was recorded a few times. The chain employs TRBV5-1 and TRBJ2-1, with D maybe TRBD2 (5 bases). V was trimmed by 6 bases and J by 3 bases, leaving 10 bases between them. Germline-derived CDR1 and CDR2 are SGHRS and YFSETQ. This CDR3 region has 13 residues. In DNA form, the CDR3 reads TGCGCCAGCACCAAGGACTTCTACAATGAGCAGTTCTTC. This gives the protein CASTKDFYNEQFF.

The V call is TRBV2, the J call TRBJ2-4; perhaps TRBD2 as D (5 bases). With 3 bases removed from V and 0 bases from J, the gap between germline ends came to 15 bases. CDR1 and CDR2 (germline): SNHLY, FYNNEI. The CDR3 length is 17 residues. CDR3 protein: CASSDRGRLLAKNIQYF. In DNA form, the CDR3 reads TGTGCCAGCAGTGATAGAGGGCGGCTGCTAGCCAAAAACATTCAGTACTTC.

This clone has only a few counts. The rearrangement joins TRBV29-1 to TRBJ2-1; TRBD2 matches at 8 bases. Germline V gene data show CDR1 as SQVTM and CDR2 as ANQGSEA. CDR3 length: 14 residues. V dropped 3 bases and J dropped 5; count of bases not matched to a gene: 6. The CDR3 loop is CSVDVGGVDNEQFF. DNA for the CDR3: TGCAGCGTTGACGTCGGGGGGGTAGACAATGAGCAGTTCTTC.

The chain has TRBV19 and TRBJ2-1; 13 nucleotides match TRBD2. The CDR3 runs 16 residues. The V and J ends lost 5 bases and 4 bases, in that order; junction bases with no gene match: 5. CDR1 and CDR2 from the germline V gene are LNHDA and SQIVND (reference sequence). In nucleotides, the CDR3 is TGTGCCAGTAGTGCATCACTAGCGGGAGGGTACAATGAGCAGTTCTTC. Encoded protein: CASSASLAGGYNEQFF.

This clone was picked up a small number of times. The chain uses TRBV27 and TRBJ1-5; D gene uncertain. Germline V lookup: CDR1 MNHEY, CDR2 SMNVEV (reference sequence). V was shortened by 6 bases and J by 1 base, with 10 bases between the two germline ends. The CDR3 has 14 amino acids. CDR3 sequence: CASREGLSNQPQHF. The CDR3 nucleotides read TGTGCCAGCAGGGAAGGGTTAAGCAATCAGCCCCAGCATTTT.

V usage is TRBV7-3 and J usage is TRBJ2-3; tentative D call: TRBD1 (5 bases). With 5 bases removed from V and 2 bases from J, the gap between germline ends came to 14 bases. Germline V gene sequence: CDR1 SGHTA, CDR2 FQGTGA. The CDR3 length is 15 residues. CDR3 sequence: CASSPGAGNTDTQYF. In nucleotides, the CDR3 is TGTGCCAGCAGCCCCGGAGCAGGGAACACAGATACGCAGTATTTT. The whole variable domain, filled in from reference TRBV7-3 and TRBJ2-3, reads GAGVSQTPSNKVTEKGKYVELRCDPISGHTALYWYRQSLGQGPEFLIYFQGTGAADDSGLPNDRFFAVRPEGSVSTLKIQRTERGDSAVYLCASSPGAGNTDTQYFGPGTRLTVL.

The chain joins TRBV21-1 to TRBJ2-7; the D segment call TRBD2 is taken from the table without a DNA check. TRBV21-1 represents a pseudogene. This CDR3 contains 15 residues. CDR3 DNA sequence: TGTGCCAGCAGCGTTACCGGGACCGGGGGGGATGAGCAGTACTTC. Translation gives CASSVTGTGGDEQYF.

The chain combines TRBV5-1 with TRBJ1-1, with D possibly matching TRBD1 (6 bases). The CDR3 is 17 amino acids. Germline V CDR1 and CDR2: SGHRS, YFSETQ. Between the trimmed V and J ends, which lost 1 base and 0 bases, there was a span of 16 bases. The CDR3 loop is CASSLTAGAILNTEAFF. The CDR3 DNA reads TGCGCCAGCAGCTTGACAGCAGGGGCAATTTTGAACACTGAAGCTTTCTTT.

This clone was seen a few times. The chain uses TRBV7-2 and TRBJ2-3, with 10 nucleotides matching TRBD2. The V gene's germline CDR1 is SGHTA and CDR2 FQGNSA. After removal of 4 bases from V and 6 bases from J, the junction contained 7 bases not matched to a gene. The length of the CDR3 is 15 residues. CDR3 coding DNA: TGTGCCAGCAGCTCCGATCCGGGACTAGCGGATACGCAGTATTTT. Translation: CASSSDPGLADTQYF. Full variable domain (remainder filled in from reference TRBV7-2 and TRBJ2-3): GAGVSQSPSNKVTEKGKDVELRCDPISGHTALYWYRQSLGQGLEFLIYFQGNSAPDKSGLPSDRFSAERTGGSVSTLTIQRTQQEDSAVYLCASSSDPGLADTQYFGPGTRLTVL.

The chain is built from TRBV7-9 and TRBJ2-5; D call uncertain. CDR3 length equals 16 residues. Trimming removed 5 bases at V and 5 bases at J, with 21 bases between. Germline V gene sequence: CDR1 SEHNR, CDR2 FQNEAQ (reference sequence). The DNA for the CDR3 is TGTGCCAGCAGCCTAGGATCCGGGCTGCTTGGGGAGACCCAGTACTTC. Translating it yields CASSLGSGLLGETQYF.

V is TRBV18 and J is TRBJ2-7, with unresolved D. This CDR3 has 14 amino acids. The V and J ends lost 0 bases and 4 bases respectively, with 10 bases between them. Germline V gene sequence: CDR1 KGHSH, CDR2 LQKENI. DNA for the CDR3: TGTGCCAGCTCACCACCAGTCATCTCGTACGAGCAGTACTTC. This encodes CASSPPVISYEQYF.

The chain links TRBV6-5 to TRBJ1-6; 9 bases match TRBD1. The J segment lost 9 bases and the V segment lost 4 bases, leaving 4 bases of the junction unmatched. The CDR3 length is 14 residues. Germline-derived CDR1 and CDR2 are MNHEY and SVGAGI. The CDR3 region is CASSSWDRVSPLHF. The CDR3 DNA follows: TGTGCCAGCAGTTCTTGGGACAGGGTTTCACCCCTCCACTTT.

The chain carries TRBV4-3 and TRBJ1-5, with D perhaps TRBD1 (5 bases). Trimming left V 4 bases short and J 5 bases short, with 15 bases between. The CDR3 has 15 amino acids. CDR1 and CDR2 (germline): LGHNA, YSLEER. CDR3 nucleotide sequence: TGCGCCAGCAGCCGAAATCTGGGAGGGGATCAGCCCCAGCATTTT. This codes for CASSRNLGGDQPQHF.